The subject of this entry is one T cell receptor beta chain. Its antigen is still unknown. No base quality information exists; no much larger clone differs at one position. The sample comes from a study of cytotoxic CD8 clonotypes in ibrutinib-treated CLL (dated by TCRdb to the early 2020s). About the investigation overall: The cohort had about ten relapsed/refractory and around 15 treatment-naive patients; under 18 were IGHV unmutated. Response samples were taken after a median of approximately eleven months on treatment, ranging from roughly 6 to 36 months. On average, each sample yielded around 250,000 productive templates and roughly 95,000 productive rearrangements. Every remission and progressive disease sample was obtained while ibrutinib was still being received by the patients. Responses were partial in roughly 24 patients and complete in 2; after median about 70 months follow-up, around 15 stayed in remission and around 12 progressed. Cryopreserved peripheral blood mononuclear cells were obtained prior to treatment, at the time of response, and at either disease progression or sustained remission. Of the approximately 91 people in the trial, approximately 24 had longitudinal samples available.

On a MiSeq, deep resolution sequencing aimed for a depth between 1 in 1 million and 1 in 200,000 T cells, with each clonotype covered approximately 10x on average. The immunoSEQ hsTCRB Kit was used to generate TCR beta libraries. In the original analysis: Data were analyzed with ImmunoSEQ Data Assistant and ImmunoSEQ Analyzer, with V, D and J genes assigned per IMGT definitions. Clonality was computed as one minus normalized Shannon entropy of productive rearrangement frequencies, ranging from 0 to 1. Only overrepresented clonotypes making up at least 0.05% of the repertoire of each patient were included in the public clonotype analysis. Around 12 age-matched healthy donor repertoires from immuneACCESS were used as controls for clonality. TCRdb stores this immuneACCESS table with in-frame sequences only. Part of the clones is absent; in the studies checked, under half of the shortfall reflects unresolved V genes, and no reason is known for the rest. V, J and clone size derive from that table, while D and trimming were established from the DNA sequence. Present in this sample are around 160,000 clones, approximately 90% of which were seen just once. The top ten constitute roughly 3% of the sample.

The time point label here, explained by the study, means: progressive disease on ibrutinib. Roughly 2 micrograms of genomic DNA were extracted from cryopreserved PBMCs for TCR beta library preparation. High-throughput TCR beta sequencing was performed on longitudinal blood samples from CLL patients receiving ibrutinib monotherapy. Patients were enrolled in a phase 2 open-label single-center ibrutinib monotherapy trial. Here is what the overall study found, with its caveats: Public clonotypes were rare and either contracted or stayed stable during treatment, and the rise in clonality at ibrutinib response reflected the expansion of private clonotypes. At baseline, clonality was higher than in age-matched healthy donors and showed a strong correlation with circulating CD8+ T-cell counts. An increase in clonality was observed at ibrutinib response, with clonality remaining stable during sustained remission and falling back toward baseline at progression. Lymph node repertoires were not examined, and the timing of sampling was not matched between patients in sustained remission and those whose disease progressed.

V is shortened by 2 bases, J by 2 bases, and the region joining them spans 13 bases. CDR1 and CDR2 are read off the germline V gene (reference sequence) as SGHKS and YYEKEE. Reading from cysteine to phenylalanine, the CDR3 counts 15 amino acids. Here the CDR3 DNA is all that survives: 45 bases in frame from base 1. This TCR derives from a human donor with chronic lymphocytic leukemia. The chain is assembled from TRBV5-5 and TRBJ1-1; a tentative D call is TRBD1 (5 bases match). Material: PBMCs, obtained at disease progression, from a patient treated with ibrutinib. The base sequence is TGTGCCAGCAGCTTCTTCACAGACAGCAACACTGAAGCTTTCTTT. Translation gives CASSFFTDSNTEAFF.